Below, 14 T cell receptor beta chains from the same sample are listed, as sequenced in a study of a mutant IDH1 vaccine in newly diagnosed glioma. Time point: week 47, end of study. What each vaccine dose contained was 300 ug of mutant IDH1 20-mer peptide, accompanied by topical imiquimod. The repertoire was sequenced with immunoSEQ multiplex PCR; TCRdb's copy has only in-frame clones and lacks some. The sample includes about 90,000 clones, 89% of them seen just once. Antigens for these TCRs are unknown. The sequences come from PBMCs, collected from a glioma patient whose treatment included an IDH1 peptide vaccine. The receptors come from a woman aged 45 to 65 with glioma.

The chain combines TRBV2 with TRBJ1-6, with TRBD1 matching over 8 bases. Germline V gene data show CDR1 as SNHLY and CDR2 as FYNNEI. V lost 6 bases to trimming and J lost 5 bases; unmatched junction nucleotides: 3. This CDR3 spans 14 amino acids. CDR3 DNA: TGTGCCAGCAGCCCAGGGGGCGATAATTCACCCCTCCACTTT. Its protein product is CASSPGGDNSPLHF.

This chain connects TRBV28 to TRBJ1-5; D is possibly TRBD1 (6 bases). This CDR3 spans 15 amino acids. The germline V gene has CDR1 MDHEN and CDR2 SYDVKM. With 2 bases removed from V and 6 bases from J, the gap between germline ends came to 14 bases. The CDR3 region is CASSLPGAGSQPQHF. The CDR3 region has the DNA TGTGCCAGCAGTTTACCAGGGGCAGGGAGTCAGCCCCAGCATTTT.

CDR3 region: CASSVVGGEETQYF. The CDR3 nucleotides are TGTGCCAGCAGCGTAGTAGGAGGGGAAGAGACCCAGTACTTC. This chain connects TRBV9 to TRBJ2-5, with D possibly matching TRBD2 (6 bases). Germline V lookup: CDR1 SGDLS, CDR2 YYNGEE. This CDR3 spans 14 amino acids. Trimming took off 0 bases at V and 3 bases at J, with 9 bases between the two ends.

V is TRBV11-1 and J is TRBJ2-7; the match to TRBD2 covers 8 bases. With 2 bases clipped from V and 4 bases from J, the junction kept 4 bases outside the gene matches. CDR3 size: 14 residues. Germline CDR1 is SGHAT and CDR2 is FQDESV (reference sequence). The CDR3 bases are TGTGCCAGCAGCTTAACGGGAGGGCCGTACGAGCAGTACTTC. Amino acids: CASSLTGGPYEQYF.

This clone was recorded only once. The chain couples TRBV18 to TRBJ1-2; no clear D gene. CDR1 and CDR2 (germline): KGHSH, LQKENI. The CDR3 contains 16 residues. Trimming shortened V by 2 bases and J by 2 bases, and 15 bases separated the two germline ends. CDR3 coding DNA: TGTGCCAGCTCACCAATGGGTGTTGGAGCCAACTATGGCTACACCTTC. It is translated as CASSPMGVGANYGYTF.

Here the CDR3 DNA reads TGTGCCAGCAGTGAAATTCGGGAGGGCACCATATATTTT. This codes for CASSEIREGTIYF. The chain is built from TRBV2 and TRBJ1-3; the D is unclear. The V end lost 2 bases, the J end lost 9 bases, and 11 bases lay between the germline ends. The CDR3 covers 13 residues. Germline CDR1 and CDR2: SNHLY and FYNNEI.

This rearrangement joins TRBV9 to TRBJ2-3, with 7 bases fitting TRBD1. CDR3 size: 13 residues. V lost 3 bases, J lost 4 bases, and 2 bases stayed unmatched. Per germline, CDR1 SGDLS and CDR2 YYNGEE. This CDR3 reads CASSATGPDTQYF. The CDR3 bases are TGTGCCAGCAGCGCGACAGGGCCAGATACGCAGTATTTT.

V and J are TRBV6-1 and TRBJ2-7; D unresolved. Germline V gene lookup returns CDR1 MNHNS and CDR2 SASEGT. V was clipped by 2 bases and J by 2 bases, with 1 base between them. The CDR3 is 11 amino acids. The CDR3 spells CASSEPYEQYF. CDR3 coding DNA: TGTGCCAGCAGTGAACCCTACGAGCAGTACTTC.

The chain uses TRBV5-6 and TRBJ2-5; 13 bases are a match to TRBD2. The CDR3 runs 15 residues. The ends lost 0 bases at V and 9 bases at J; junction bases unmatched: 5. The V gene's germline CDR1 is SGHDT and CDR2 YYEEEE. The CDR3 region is CASSLGLAGGGAQYF. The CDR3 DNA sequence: TGTGCCAGCAGCTTGGGACTAGCGGGGGGCGGGGCCCAGTACTTC. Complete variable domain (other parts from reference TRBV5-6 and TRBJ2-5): DAGVTQSPTHLIKTRGQQVTLRCSPKSGHDTVSWYQQALGQGPQFIFQYYEEEERQRGNFPDRFSGHQFPNYSSELNVNALLLGDSALYLCASSLGLAGGGAQYFGPGTRLLVL.

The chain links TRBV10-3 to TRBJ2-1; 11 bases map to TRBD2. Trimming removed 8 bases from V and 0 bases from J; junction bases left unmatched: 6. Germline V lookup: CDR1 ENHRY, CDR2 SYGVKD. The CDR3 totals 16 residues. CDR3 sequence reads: CAISSGRTGSYNEQFF. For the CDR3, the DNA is TGTGCCATCTCTAGCGGGAGGACGGGCTCCTACAATGAGCAGTTCTTC.

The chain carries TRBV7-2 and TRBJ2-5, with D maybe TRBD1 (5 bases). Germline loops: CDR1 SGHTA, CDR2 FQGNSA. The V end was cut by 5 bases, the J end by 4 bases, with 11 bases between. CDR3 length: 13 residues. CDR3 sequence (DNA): TGTGCCAGCAGCACCAGGGTTCGAGAGACCCAGTACTTC. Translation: CASSTRVRETQYF.

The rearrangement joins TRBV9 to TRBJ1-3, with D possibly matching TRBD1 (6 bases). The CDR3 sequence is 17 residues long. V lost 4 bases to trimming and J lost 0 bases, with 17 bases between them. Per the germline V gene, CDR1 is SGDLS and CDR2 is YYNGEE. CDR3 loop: CASSPGQYQSSGNTIYF. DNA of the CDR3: TGTGCCAGCAGCCCCGGACAGTATCAGAGCTCTGGAAACACCATATATTTT.

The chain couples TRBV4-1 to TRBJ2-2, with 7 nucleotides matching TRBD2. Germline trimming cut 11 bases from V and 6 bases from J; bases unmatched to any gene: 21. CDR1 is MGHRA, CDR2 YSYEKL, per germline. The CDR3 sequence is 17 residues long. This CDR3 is CASTSSGASGWPGELFF. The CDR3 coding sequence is TGCGCCTCAACGTCTAGCGGAGCGAGCGGTTGGCCCGGGGAGCTGTTTTTT.

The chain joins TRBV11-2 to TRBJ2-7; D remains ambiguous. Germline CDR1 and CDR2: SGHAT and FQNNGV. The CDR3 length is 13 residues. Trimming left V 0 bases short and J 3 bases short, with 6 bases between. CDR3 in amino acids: CASSLEVVYEQYF. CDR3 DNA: TGTGCCAGCAGCTTAGAAGTGGTCTACGAGCAGTACTTC.